The rows below give T cell receptor beta chains drawn from one sample of a study of cytomegalovirus exposure and HLA in healthy donors. Measured with immunoSEQ multiplex PCR; TCRdb has only the in-frame clones, and not every one. The sample records 100,000 or so clones, 80% being singletons. Sequencing was done on a sample of PBMCs. The receptors stem from a man aged 30 to 39 in good health and CMV-seropositive. CDR3s include the opening cysteine and the closing phenylalanine or tryptophan. Where a row states a size, it is once, few, many or the class of an expanded clone; other rows omit it.

>-|TRBJ1-2|TRBV10-3
CAISEGGQGNYGYTF
>once|TRBJ1-2|TRBV6-5
CASSYRRGYGYTF
>-|TRBJ1-2|TRBV19
CASRTGGFGYTF
>-|TRBJ1-5|TRBV6-5
CASSYLTVYSNQPQHF
>few|TRBJ1-2|TRBV4-1
CASSQDPGRRGGYTF
>-|TRBJ2-7|TRBV11-2
CASSLWTVNEQYF
>-|TRBJ2-2|TRBV5-4
CASSAASGRTGELFF
>few|TRBJ1-5|TRBV19
CASSHRQGFDQPQHF
>few|TRBJ2-3|TRBV6-1
CASSEQRAGDFTDTQYF
>-|TRBJ1-5|TRBV6-5
CASSINRDNQPQHF
>-|TRBJ2-5|TRBV7-3
CASSLTQGETQYF